These T cell receptor beta chains were read from a single sample in a study of blood T cell repertoires in COVID-19. Only in-frame clones appear in the TCRdb table, and some are missing; sequencing was by immunoSEQ multiplex PCR. The table includes about 170,000 clones, roughly nine tenths detected once. Sequences were obtained from peripheral blood. The receptors were gathered from a woman in her fifties or sixties with COVID-19, enrolled during active disease. Each CDR3 is given with its conserved first and last residue. A D gene is named only where the DNA matches it firmly. Expanded clones are given a class, and other clones once, few, many or no size at all.

TRBJ1-5 TRBV7-9 . . CASSLGGQPQHF TGTGCCAGCAGCTTAGGAGGTCAGCCCCAGCATTTT
TRBJ2-7 TRBV28 . few CALQGNPSYEQYF TGTGCCTTGCAGGGGAACCCCTCCTACGAGCAGTACTTC
TRBJ1-1 TRBV6-5 . . CASSYLGAFTF TGTGCCAGCAGTTACCTGGGGGCCTTTACATTT
TRBJ2-7 TRBV9 . . CASSVEVKGLASEQYF TGTGCCAGCAGCGTAGAAGTTAAGGGGCTGGCATCCGAGCAGTACTTC
TRBJ1-2 TRBV4-3 TRBD1 few CASSQEYRRQGTNYGYTF TGCGCCAGCAGCCAAGAATACCGGAGACAGGGGACTAACTATGGCTACACCTTC
TRBJ1-5 TRBV19 TRBD1 . CASADRGGYSNQPQHF TGTGCCAGTGCCGACAGGGGGGGTTATAGCAATCAGCCCCAGCATTTT
TRBJ2-1 TRBV29-1 TRBD1 few CSAPSTGGNEQFF TGCAGCGCTCCCAGCACAGGGGGCAATGAGCAGTTCTTC
TRBJ2-5 TRBV12-3/TRBV12-4 TRBD1 . CASSVRDSQYF TGTGCCAGCTCTGTGAGGGACAGCCAGTACTTC
TRBJ1-1 TRBV4-3 . . CASSQSFQGLGTEAFF TGCGCCAGCAGCCAGAGCTTCCAGGGACTCGGCACTGAAGCTTTCTTT
TRBJ2-1 TRBV19 TRBD1 . CASSTFGTGFNEQFF TGTGCCAGTAGTACTTTCGGGACAGGGTTTAATGAGCAGTTCTTC
TRBJ1-5 TRBV23-1 . . CASSQSGVNNQPQHF TGCGCCAGCAGTCAATCAGGGGTCAACAATCAGCCCCAGCATTTT
TRBJ1-5 TRBV24-1 TRBD1 . CATSTGQGERQPQHF TGTGCCACCAGTACAGGACAGGGGGAAAGGCAGCCCCAGCATTTT